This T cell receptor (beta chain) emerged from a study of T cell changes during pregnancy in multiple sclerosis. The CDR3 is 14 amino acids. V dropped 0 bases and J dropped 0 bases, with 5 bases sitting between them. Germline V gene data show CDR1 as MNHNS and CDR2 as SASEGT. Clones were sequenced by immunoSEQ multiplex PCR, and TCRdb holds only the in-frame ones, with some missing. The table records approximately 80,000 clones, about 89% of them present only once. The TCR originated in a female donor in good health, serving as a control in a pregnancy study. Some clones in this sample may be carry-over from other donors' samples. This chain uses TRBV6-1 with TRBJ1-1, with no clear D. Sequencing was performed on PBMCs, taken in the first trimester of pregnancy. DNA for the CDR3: TGTGCCAGCAGTGAAGCCCTTATGAACACTGAAGCTTTCTTT. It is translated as CASSEALMNTEAFF.